This TCR beta chain was documented in a study of blood T cells in healthy people across ages. As to this clonotype: Its antigen is not known.

Study-level findings and limits: While age rose, TCR beta diversity per million T cells dropped in a roughly linear way. Correlation between TCR beta diversity and naive T cell percentage was strong.

A J-beta primer mix and a sample-barcoded 5' primer were used in a second PCR of roughly 6 to 12 cycles. TCRdb reanalysed the 5' RACE reads using MiXCR and keeps one entry per CDR3 protein. The repertoire includes roughly 1.9 million distinct CDR3 sequences, roughly two fifths of them detected once, and 23% sits in the top ten. The CDR3 runs 12 residues. The V gene's germline CDR1 is KGHSY and CDR2 FQNENV. J gave up 6 bases and V 8 bases, and 4 bases lay outside the gene matches. Sequenced material: blood. The TCR comes from a human donor in good health. The chain joins TRBV16 to TRBJ1-5; 7 nucleotides align to TRBD1. CDR3 sequence (DNA): TGTGCCAGCGGGAGGGGGCCTCAGCCCCAGCATTTT. It encodes CASGRGPQPQHF.